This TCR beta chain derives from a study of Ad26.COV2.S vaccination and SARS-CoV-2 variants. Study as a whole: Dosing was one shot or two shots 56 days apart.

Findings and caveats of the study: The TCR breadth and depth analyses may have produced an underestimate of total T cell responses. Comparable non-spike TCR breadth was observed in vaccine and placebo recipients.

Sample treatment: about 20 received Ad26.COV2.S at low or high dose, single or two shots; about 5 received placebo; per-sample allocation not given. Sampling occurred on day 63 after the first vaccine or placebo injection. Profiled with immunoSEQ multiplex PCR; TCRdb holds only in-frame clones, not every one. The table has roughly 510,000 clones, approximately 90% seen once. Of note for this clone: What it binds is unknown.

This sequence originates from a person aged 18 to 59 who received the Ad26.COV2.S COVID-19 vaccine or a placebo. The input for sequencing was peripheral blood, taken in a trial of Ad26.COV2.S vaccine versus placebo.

The DNA for the CDR3 is TGTGCCTGGAGTGTCAGTCGTGGGACCGCTCCCGCCCGGGGGACGCAGTATTTT. Protein sequence: CAWSVSRGTAPARGTQYF. The chain employs TRBV30 and TRBJ2-3; TRBD2 might be the D (6 bases). Germline V CDR1 and CDR2: GTSNPN, SVGIG (reference sequence). This CDR3 has 18 amino acids. Trimming left V 0 bases short and J 9 bases short, with 28 bases between.